This T cell receptor beta chain was identified in a study of Tregs in tolerant kidney transplant recipients. Study as a whole: Mixed chimerism was transient after nonmyeloablative marrow transplants from related graft donors. Overall study findings and caveats: In tolerant patients, donor-specific Tregs outgrew total Tregs, suggesting antigen-driven expansion. Biological reproducibility was not directly addressed in this study.

Details on this clone: No antigen is known for it. The read terminates 3 residues ahead of where the CDR3 ends, so the germline J gene completes it.

Sequencing used immunoSEQ multiplex PCR; TCRdb keeps in-frame clones, though not all of them. The repertoire table contains 30,000 or so clones. Unstimulated Tregs (CD4+CD25+CD127-) and CD4+CD25- non-Tregs were sorted from PBMCs. The length of the CDR3 is 17 residues. Germline V gives CDR1 SNHLY, CDR2 FYNNEI. V was shortened by 7 bases and J by 4 bases, with 25 bases between the two germline ends. The chain employs TRBV2 and TRBJ1-2, with D possibly being TRBD1 (6 bases). The sample in question was CD8+ T cells from blood, obtained before the transplant. The sequence was collected from a human donor who received a combined kidney and bone marrow transplant. The sequenced CDR3 bases are TGTGCCAGCACTCTAGAGGGGTCCGGGGGGCTCGGCTATGGC. It translates to CASTLEGSGGLGYG. The whole CDR3 sequence reads CASTLEGSGGLGYGYTF.